These 14 T cell receptor beta chains were sequenced from one sample in a study of PD-L1 blockade in urothelial cancer. Some clones are missing from TCRdb's copy, which holds only in-frame ones; the method was immunoSEQ multiplex PCR. Seen here are about 50,000 clones, roughly 89% observed once, and the top ten hold about 14%. The time point denotes: pretreatment peripheral blood. Sequenced here: PBMCs, sampled around atezolizumab (anti-PD-L1) treatment. The origin of the receptors is a woman aged 55-69 years with urothelial cancer.

The V and J genes are TRBV4-1 and TRBJ2-7, with a possible D match to TRBD2 (6 bases). The CDR3 length is 16 residues. Trimming left V 3 bases short and J 3 bases short, with 18 bases between. Looked up from germline, CDR1 is MGHRA and CDR2 is YSYEKL. The DNA of the CDR3 is TGCGCCAGCAGCCAGAGATGGAGGGGTTCGGTCTACGAGCAGTACTTC. It translates to CASSQRWRGSVYEQYF.

J is TRBJ1-2 and V is TRBV6-5, with a tentative D call TRBD1 (6 bases). The germline CDR1 and CDR2 sequences are MNHEY and SVGAGI. Trimming removed 4 bases from V and 6 bases from J, with 12 bases in between. The CDR3 totals 13 residues. The chain's CDR3 is CASSFGTPDGYTF. The CDR3 region has the DNA TGTGCCAGCAGTTTCGGGACACCCGATGGCTACACCTTC.

The chain links TRBV4-3 to TRBJ2-5; 7 nucleotides match TRBD1. Germline CDR1 and CDR2: LGHNA and YSLEER. The CDR3 covers 15 residues. Trimming at V came to 0 bases and at J to 4 bases, leaving 5 bases not matched to a gene. The CDR3 reads CASSQDRGLRETQYF. In DNA, the CDR3 is TGCGCCAGCAGCCAAGATAGGGGGCTGCGAGAGACCCAGTACTTC.

The chain is built from TRBV2 and TRBJ1-5; 9 nucleotides agree with TRBD1. The germline CDR1 and CDR2 sequences are SNHLY and FYNNEI. V gave up 3 bases and J gave up 10 bases; unmatched junction bases: 7. CDR3 length equals 14 residues. The CDR3 coding sequence is TGTGCCAGCAGTGATTCGACAGGGGGTGAACCCCAGCATTTT. This gives the protein CASSDSTGGEPQHF.

This sequence joins TRBV7-8 and TRBJ2-5, with TRBD1 identical over 11 bases. J was trimmed by 4 bases and V by 5 bases; bases with no gene match: 9. CDR1 is SGHVS and CDR2 is FQNEAQ in the germline V gene. CDR3 length equals 16 residues. CDR3 in amino acids: CASSAPGQGVRETQYF. The CDR3, as DNA: TGTGCCAGCAGCGCACCGGGACAGGGGGTTCGAGAGACCCAGTACTTC. The full variable domain, in which reference TRBV7-8 and TRBJ2-5 provide the parts outside the CDR3, is GAGVSQSPRYKVAKRGQDVALRCDPISGHVSLFWYQQALGQGPEFLTYFQNEAQLDKSGLPSDRFFAERPEGSVSTLKIQRTQQEDSAVYLCASSAPGQGVRETQYFGPGTRLLVL.

The chain couples TRBV15 to TRBJ2-1, with D perhaps TRBD2 (5 bases). The CDR3 is made up of 15 amino acids. V lost 6 bases to trimming and J lost 10 bases, with 22 bases between them. CDR1 and CDR2 (germline): LNHNV, YYDKDF (reference sequence). The chain's CDR3 is CATRTTQRAGWEQFF. The CDR3 nucleotides read TGTGCCACCAGAACTACTCAGAGGGCCGGCTGGGAGCAGTTCTTC.

The rearrangement links TRBV20-1 to TRBJ1-1, with D unclear. V was pared by 6 bases and J by 9 bases, with 14 bases between. The CDR3 is 11 residues long. Germline lookup yields CDR1 DFQATT and CDR2 SNEGSKA (reference sequence). The CDR3 protein is CSADNLLKAFF. DNA for the CDR3: TGCAGTGCCGATAACCTATTAAAAGCTTTCTTT.

This sequence joins TRBV9 and TRBJ1-1, with D possibly matching TRBD1 (6 bases). V was pared by 3 bases and J by 4 bases, with 16 bases between. CDR1 and CDR2 (germline): SGDLS, YYNGEE. The length of the CDR3 is 15 residues. This chain's CDR3 is CASSAKQGTVTEAFF. CDR3 in DNA: TGTGCCAGCAGCGCTAAACAGGGTACGGTCACTGAAGCTTTCTTT.

The chain uses TRBV5-4 and TRBJ2-1; 11 bases line up with TRBD1. CDR1 SGHNT and CDR2 YYREEE come from the germline V gene (reference sequence). This CDR3 spans 15 amino acids. Losses at the gene ends were 0 bases for V and 6 bases for J; bases not matched to a gene: 2. This CDR3 reads CASSLGGTGGNEQFF. CDR3 nucleotides: TGTGCCAGCAGCTTGGGAGGGACAGGGGGCAATGAGCAGTTCTTC.

The rearrangement uses TRBV19 and TRBJ2-3, with a weak D call TRBD2 (6 bases). The ends were cut back, 5 bases at V and 5 bases at J, with 11 bases in the middle. The CDR3 totals 13 residues. CDR1 and CDR2 from the germline V gene are LNHDA and SQIVND (reference sequence). CDR3 in amino acids: CASSGGSGDTQYF. CDR3 bases: TGTGCCAGTAGTGGGGGGTCCGGAGATACGCAGTATTTT.

The J gene is TRBJ1-1, the V gene TRBV28, with 11 nucleotides matching TRBD1. Germline lookup yields CDR1 MDHEN and CDR2 SYDVKM. J was trimmed by 11 bases and V by 5 bases; bases with no gene match: 13. The CDR3 has 15 amino acids. The chain's CDR3 is CASSRRPGQGVLAFF. For the CDR3, the DNA is TGTGCCAGCAGTAGACGGCCGGGACAGGGGGTCTTGGCTTTCTTT.

This chain links TRBV18 with TRBJ2-1, with a tentative D call TRBD2 (6 bases). CDR1 and CDR2 from the germline V gene are KGHSH and LQKENI. The V and J ends lost 6 bases and 4 bases respectively, with 10 bases between them. CDR3 size: 13 residues. The CDR3 protein is CASSSGGYNEQFF. CDR3 sequence (DNA): TGTGCCAGCTCGTCCGGGGGATACAATGAGCAGTTCTTC.

In DNA, the CDR3 is TGTGCCAGCAGTTACTCGACCGGGTACGGCGGGGAGCTGTTTTTT. It encodes CASSYSTGYGGELFF. This chain links TRBV6-5 with TRBJ2-2; no reliable D call. Germline values: CDR1 MNHEY, CDR2 SVGAGI. This CDR3 has 15 amino acids. Trimming took 0 bases from V and 7 from J, leaving 12 bases between them.

The rearrangement links TRBV27 to TRBJ2-5, with 11 nucleotides matching TRBD1. Germline V gives CDR1 MNHEY, CDR2 SMNVEV (reference sequence). The V segment lost 3 bases and the J segment 1 base; nucleotides outside the gene matches: 1. This CDR3 region has 15 residues. The CDR3 here is CASSLGTGGQETQYF. The CDR3 coding sequence is TGTGCCAGCAGTTTGGGGACAGGGGGCCAAGAGACCCAGTACTTC.